This TCR beta chain comes out of a study of blood T cell repertoires in COVID-19. Study background: The study drew acute and convalescent COVID-19 samples from the United States, Italy and Spain.

Study processing details: Using reference gene primer amplification, nucleated cell counts were estimated. The method was immunoSEQ multiplex PCR; TCRdb's version includes in-frame clones alone and lacks a portion of them. V, J and clone size were drawn from that table, and D and trimming were deduced from the DNA. The sample comprises some 190,000 clones, roughly three quarters of which are singletons, and less than 20% rests with the top ten. This CDR3 region has 13 residues. Trimming took 4 bases from V and 7 from J; bases not matched to a gene: 1. Germline V gene data show CDR1 as SGHTA and CDR2 as FQGNSA. The participants were between about 18 and 95 years old and came from 24 US areas. Membership in each cohort depended on participant-reported clinical history.

The V gene is TRBV7-2, the J gene TRBJ1-4, with 9 bases that match TRBD1. Sequenced material: PBMCs or T cells enriched from blood (not recorded which). The sequence was obtained from a woman aged 45-65 years with acute COVID-19. In nucleotides, the CDR3 is TGTGCCAGCAGCTCGGGACAGGGTGAAAAACTGTTTTTT. Translated: CASSSGQGEKLFF. The full variable domain, its missing parts supplied by reference TRBV7-2 and TRBJ1-4, is GAGVSQSPSNKVTEKGKDVELRCDPISGHTALYWYRQSLGQGLEFLIYFQGNSAPDKSGLPSDRFSAERTGGSVSTLTIQRTQQEDSAVYLCASSSGQGEKLFFGSGTQLSVL.